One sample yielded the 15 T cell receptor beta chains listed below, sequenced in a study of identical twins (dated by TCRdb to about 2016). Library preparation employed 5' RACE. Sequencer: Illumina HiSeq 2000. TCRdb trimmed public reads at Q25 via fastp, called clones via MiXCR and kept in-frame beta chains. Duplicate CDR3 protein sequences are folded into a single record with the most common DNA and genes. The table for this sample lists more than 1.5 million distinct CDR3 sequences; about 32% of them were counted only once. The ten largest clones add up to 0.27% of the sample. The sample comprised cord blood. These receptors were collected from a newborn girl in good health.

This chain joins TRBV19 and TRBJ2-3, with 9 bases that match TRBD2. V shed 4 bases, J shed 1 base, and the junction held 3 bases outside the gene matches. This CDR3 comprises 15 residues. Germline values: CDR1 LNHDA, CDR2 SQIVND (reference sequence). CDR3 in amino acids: CASSKPSGGTDTQYF. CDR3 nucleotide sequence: TGTGCCAGTAGTAAGCCTAGCGGGGGCACAGATACGCAGTATTTT.

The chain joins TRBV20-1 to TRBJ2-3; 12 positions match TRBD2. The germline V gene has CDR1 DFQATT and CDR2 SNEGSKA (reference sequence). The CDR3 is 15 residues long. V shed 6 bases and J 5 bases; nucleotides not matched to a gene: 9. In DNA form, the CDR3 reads TGCAGTGCCCCCCGACTAGCGGGAGCGGAAGATACGCAGTATTTT. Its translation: CSAPRLAGAEDTQYF.

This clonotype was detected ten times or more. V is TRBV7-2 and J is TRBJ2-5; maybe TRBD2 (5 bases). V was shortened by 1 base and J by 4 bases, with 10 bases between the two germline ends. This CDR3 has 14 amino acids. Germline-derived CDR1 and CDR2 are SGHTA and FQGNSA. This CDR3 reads CASSLGGQGETQYF. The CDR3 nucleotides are TGTGCCAGCAGCTTAGGAGGGCAAGGAGAGACCCAGTACTTC.

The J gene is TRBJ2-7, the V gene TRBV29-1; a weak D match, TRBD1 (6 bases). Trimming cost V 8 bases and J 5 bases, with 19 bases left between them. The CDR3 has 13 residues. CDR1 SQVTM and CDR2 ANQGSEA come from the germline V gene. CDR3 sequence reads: CSFLPGASDEQYF. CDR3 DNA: TGCAGCTTCCTCCCAGGGGCCTCTGACGAGCAGTACTTC.

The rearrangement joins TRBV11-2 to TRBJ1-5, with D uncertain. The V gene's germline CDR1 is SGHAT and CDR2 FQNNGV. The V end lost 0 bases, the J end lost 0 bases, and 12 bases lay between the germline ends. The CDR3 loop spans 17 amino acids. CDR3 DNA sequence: TGTGCCAGCAGCTTAGATAGCGGCAGGTATAGCAATCAGCCCCAGCATTTT. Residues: CASSLDSGRYSNQPQHF.

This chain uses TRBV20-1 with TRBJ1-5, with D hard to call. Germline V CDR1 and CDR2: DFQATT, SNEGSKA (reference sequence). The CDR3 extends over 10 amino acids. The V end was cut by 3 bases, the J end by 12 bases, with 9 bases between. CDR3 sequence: CSARLEVQHF. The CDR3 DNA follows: TGCAGTGCTAGGTTGGAGGTCCAGCATTTT.

The CDR3 loop reads CASSHRRGPPHDTQYF. The CDR3, as DNA: TGCGCCAGCAGCCACAGGAGGGGACCCCCTCACGATACGCAGTATTTT. The V and J genes are TRBV5-1 and TRBJ2-3, with D possibly being TRBD2 (6 bases). CDR1 and CDR2 from the germline V gene are SGHRS and YFSETQ. Trimming left V 4 bases short and J 6 bases short, with 21 bases between. The CDR3 totals 16 residues. The whole variable domain, filled in from reference TRBV5-1 and TRBJ2-3, reads KAGVTQTPRYLIKTRGQQVTLSCSPISGHRSVSWYQQTPGQGLQFLFEYFSETQRNKGNFPGRFSGRQFSNSRSEMNVSTLELGDSALYLCASSHRRGPPHDTQYFGPGTRLTVL.

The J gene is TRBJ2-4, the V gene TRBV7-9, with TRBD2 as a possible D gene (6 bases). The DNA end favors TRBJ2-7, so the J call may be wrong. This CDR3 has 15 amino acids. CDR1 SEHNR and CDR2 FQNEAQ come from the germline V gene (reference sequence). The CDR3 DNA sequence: TGTGCCAGCAGCCAACCTCGGACTACCCCCTACGAGCAGTACTTC. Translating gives CASSQPRTTPYEQYF.

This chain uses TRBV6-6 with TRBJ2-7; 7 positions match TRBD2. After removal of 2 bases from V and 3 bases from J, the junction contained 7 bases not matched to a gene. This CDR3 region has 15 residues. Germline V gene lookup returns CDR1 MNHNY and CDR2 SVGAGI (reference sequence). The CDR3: CASSYATSQGYEQYF. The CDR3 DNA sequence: TGTGCCAGCAGTTACGCGACTAGCCAAGGCTACGAGCAGTACTTC.

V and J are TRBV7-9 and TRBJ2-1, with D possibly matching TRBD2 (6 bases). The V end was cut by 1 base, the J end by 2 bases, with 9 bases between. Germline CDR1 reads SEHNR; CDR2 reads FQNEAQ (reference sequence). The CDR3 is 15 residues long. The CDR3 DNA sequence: TGTGCCAGCAGCTTAGGACGGGAGCCCTACAATGAGCAGTTCTTC. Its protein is CASSLGREPYNEQFF.

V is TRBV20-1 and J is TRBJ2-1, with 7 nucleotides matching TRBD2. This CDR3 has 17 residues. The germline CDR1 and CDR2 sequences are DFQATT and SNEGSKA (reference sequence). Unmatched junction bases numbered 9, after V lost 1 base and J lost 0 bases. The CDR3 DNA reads TGCAGTGCTAGAGGGGGAACTAGCGCGAGCTCCTACAATGAGCAGTTCTTC. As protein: CSARGGTSASSYNEQFF.

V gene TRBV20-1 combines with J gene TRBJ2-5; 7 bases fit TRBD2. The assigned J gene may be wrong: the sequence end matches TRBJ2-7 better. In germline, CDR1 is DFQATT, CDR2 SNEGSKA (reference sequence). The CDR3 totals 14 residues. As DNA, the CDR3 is TGCAGTGCTAGGAAAGCGGGGCTAGAGACCGAGCAGTACTTC. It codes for CSARKAGLETEQYF.

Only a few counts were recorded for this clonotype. CDR3 sequence (DNA): TGTGCCAGCAGTTCCCGGGACAGGGCTCACAAAAACATTCAGTACTTC. Translated, it gives CASSSRDRAHKNIQYF. The chain links TRBV27 to TRBJ2-4; 9 bases line up with TRBD1. The CDR3 contains 16 residues. The V and J ends lost 4 bases and 3 bases, in that order; junction bases with no gene match: 7. Germline CDR1 is MNHEY and CDR2 is SMNVEV (reference sequence).

The DNA for the CDR3 is TGTGCCAGCAGCTTAAACTCCCTGACGACGGATACGCAGTATTTT. This sequence encodes CASSLNSLTTDTQYF. This chain connects TRBV7-2 to TRBJ2-3; the D is unclear. Germline CDR1 SGHTA, CDR2 FQGNSA. This CDR3 spans 15 amino acids. The V end lost 2 bases, the J end lost 6 bases, and 15 bases lay between the germline ends. The full variable domain, its missing parts supplied by reference TRBV7-2 and TRBJ2-3, is GAGVSQSPSNKVTEKGKDVELRCDPISGHTALYWYRQSLGQGLEFLIYFQGNSAPDKSGLPSDRFSAERTGGSVSTLTIQRTQQEDSAVYLCASSLNSLTTDTQYFGPGTRLTVL.

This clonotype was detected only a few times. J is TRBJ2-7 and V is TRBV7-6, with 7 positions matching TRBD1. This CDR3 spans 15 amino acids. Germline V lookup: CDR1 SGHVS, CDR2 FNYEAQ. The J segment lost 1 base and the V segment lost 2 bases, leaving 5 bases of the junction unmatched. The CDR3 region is CASSLLPDRSYEQYF. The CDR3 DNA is TGTGCCAGCAGCTTACTGCCGGACAGGTCCTACGAGCAGTACTTC. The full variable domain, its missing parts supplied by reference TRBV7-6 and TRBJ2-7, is GAGVSQSPRYKVTKRGQDVALRCDPISGHVSLYWYRQALGQGPEFLTYFNYEAQQDKSGLPNDRFSAERPEGSISTLTIQRTEQRDSAMYRCASSLLPDRSYEQYFGPGTRLTVT.